One sample yielded the 2 T cell receptor beta chains listed below, sequenced in a study of T cells in Graves' hyperthyroidism and ophthalmopathy. RNA transcripts provided the source from which TCR beta CDR3 regions were amplified. The HTBI primer set was used in a first-round RT-PCR of the TCR CDR3. From the multiplex PCR reads, TCRdb called clonotypes with MiXCR, one entry per CDR3 protein. The profile shows about 98,000 distinct CDR3 sequences, about 40% of them singletons. Sequenced input: peripheral blood or thyroid tissue (not recorded which). These receptors originate from a woman aged 25 to 39 with Graves' hyperthyroidism.

There are many counts of this clonotype. This chain links TRBV2 with TRBJ2-3, with 14 bases aligning to TRBD2. Per the germline V gene, CDR1 is SNHLY and CDR2 is FYNNEI. This CDR3 region has 19 residues. V shed 5 bases and J 2 bases; nucleotides not matched to a gene: 12. Written as DNA, the CDR3 is TGTGCCAGCAGTACCCGACTAGCGGGAGGGAGATACCTCACAGATACGCAGTATTTT. It codes for CASSTRLAGGRYLTDTQYF.

This clonotype was picked up many times. The V and J genes are TRBV2 and TRBJ1-1, with a weak D call TRBD1 (5 bases). Germline-derived CDR1 and CDR2 are SNHLY and FYNNEI. CDR3 length equals 14 residues. The V end was cut by 7 bases, the J end by 3 bases, with 15 bases between. Written as DNA, the CDR3 is TGTGCCAGCAATGGGATAGCGGGGGACACTGAAGCTTTCTTT. Amino acid sequence: CASNGIAGDTEAFF.